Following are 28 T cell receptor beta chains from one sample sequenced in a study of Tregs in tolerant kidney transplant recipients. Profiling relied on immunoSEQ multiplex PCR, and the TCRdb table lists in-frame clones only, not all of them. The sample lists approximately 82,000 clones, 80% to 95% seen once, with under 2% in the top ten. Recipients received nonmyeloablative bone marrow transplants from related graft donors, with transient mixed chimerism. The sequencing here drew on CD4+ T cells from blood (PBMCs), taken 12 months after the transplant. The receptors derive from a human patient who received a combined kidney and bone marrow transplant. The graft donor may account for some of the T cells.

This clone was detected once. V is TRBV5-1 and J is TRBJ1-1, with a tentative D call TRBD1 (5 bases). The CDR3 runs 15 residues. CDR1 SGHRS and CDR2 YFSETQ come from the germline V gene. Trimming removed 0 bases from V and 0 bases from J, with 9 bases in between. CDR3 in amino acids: CASSLVAGMNTEAFF. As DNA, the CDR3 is TGCGCCAGCAGCTTGGTCGCAGGGATGAACACTGAAGCTTTCTTT.

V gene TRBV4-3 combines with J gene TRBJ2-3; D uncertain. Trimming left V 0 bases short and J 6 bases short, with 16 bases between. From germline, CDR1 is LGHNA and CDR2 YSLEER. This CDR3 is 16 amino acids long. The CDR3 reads CASSQETEAFLDTQYF. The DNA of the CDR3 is TGCGCCAGCAGCCAAGAAACAGAAGCATTCCTTGATACGCAGTATTTT.

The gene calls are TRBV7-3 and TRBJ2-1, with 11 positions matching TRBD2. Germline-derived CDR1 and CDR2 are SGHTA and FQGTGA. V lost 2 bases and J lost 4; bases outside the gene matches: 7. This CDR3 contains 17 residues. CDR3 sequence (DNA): TGTGCCAGCAGCTTACATAGCGGGGGGGCCCTTTACAATGAGCAGTTCTTC. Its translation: CASSLHSGGALYNEQFF.

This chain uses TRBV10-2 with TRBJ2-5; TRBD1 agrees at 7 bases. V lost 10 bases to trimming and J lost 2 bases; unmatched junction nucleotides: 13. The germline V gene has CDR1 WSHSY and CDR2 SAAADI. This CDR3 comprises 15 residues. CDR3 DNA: TGCGCCACCTACGGACAGGCCCTGTCACAAGAGACCCAGTACTTC. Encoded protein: CATYGQALSQETQYF.

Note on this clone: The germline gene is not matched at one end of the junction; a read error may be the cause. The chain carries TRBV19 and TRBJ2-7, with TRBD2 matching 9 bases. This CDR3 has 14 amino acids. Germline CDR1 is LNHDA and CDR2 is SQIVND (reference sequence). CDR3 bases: TGTGCCAGTAGTATAGATCTGGCGGGAGGGCCCCTGAACTTC. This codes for CASSIDLAGGPLNF.

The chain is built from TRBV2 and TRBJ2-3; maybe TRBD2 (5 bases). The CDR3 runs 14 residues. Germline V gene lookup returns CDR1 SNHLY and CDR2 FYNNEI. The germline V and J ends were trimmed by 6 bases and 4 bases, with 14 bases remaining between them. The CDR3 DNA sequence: TGTGCCAGCAGCCCTAGCATGGGCGCAGATACGCAGTATTTT. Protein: CASSPSMGADTQYF.

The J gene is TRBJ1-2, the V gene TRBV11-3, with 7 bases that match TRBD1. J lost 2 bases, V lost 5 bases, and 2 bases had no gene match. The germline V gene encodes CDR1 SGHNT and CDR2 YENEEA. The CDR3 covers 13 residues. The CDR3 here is CASSPGQNYGYTF. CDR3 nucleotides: TGTGCCAGCAGCCCGGGACAGAACTATGGCTACACCTTC.

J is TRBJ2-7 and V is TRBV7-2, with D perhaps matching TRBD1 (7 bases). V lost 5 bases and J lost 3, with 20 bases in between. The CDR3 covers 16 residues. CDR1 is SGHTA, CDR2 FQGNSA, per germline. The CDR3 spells CASSPMGAGGIYEQYF. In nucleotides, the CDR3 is TGTGCCAGCAGCCCGATGGGGGCAGGGGGGATCTACGAGCAGTACTTC.

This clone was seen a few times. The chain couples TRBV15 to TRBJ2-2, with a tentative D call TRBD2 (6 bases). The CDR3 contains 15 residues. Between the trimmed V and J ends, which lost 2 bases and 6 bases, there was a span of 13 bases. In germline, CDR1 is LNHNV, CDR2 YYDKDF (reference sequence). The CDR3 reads CATSRRGLAAGELFF. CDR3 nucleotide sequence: TGTGCCACCAGCAGAAGGGGATTAGCGGCCGGGGAGCTGTTTTTT.

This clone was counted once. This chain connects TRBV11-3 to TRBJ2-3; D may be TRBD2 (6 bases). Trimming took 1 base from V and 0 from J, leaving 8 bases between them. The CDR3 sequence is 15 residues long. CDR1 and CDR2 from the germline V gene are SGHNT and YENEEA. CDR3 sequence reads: CASSLGAGSTDTQYF. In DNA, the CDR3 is TGTGCCAGCAGCTTAGGAGCGGGTAGCACAGATACGCAGTATTTT.

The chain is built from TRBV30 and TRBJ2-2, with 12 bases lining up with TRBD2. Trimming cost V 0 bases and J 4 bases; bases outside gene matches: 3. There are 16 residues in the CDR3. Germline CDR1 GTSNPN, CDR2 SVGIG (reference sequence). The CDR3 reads CAWSVKGLAGTGELFF. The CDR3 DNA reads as TGTGCCTGGAGTGTAAAGGGACTAGCGGGCACCGGGGAGCTGTTTTTT.

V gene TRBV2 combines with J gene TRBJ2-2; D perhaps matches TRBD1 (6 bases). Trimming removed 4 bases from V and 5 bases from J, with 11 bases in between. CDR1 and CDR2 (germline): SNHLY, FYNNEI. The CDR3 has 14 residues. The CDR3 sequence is CASSGDRYTGELFF. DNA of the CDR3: TGTGCCAGCAGTGGAGACAGGTATACCGGGGAGCTGTTTTTT.

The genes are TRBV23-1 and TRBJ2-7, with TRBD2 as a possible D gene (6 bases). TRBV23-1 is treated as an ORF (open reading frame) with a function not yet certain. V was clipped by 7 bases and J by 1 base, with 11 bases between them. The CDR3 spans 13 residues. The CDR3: CASKGLRSYEQYF. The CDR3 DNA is TGCGCCAGCAAGGGACTTCGGTCCTACGAGCAGTACTTC.

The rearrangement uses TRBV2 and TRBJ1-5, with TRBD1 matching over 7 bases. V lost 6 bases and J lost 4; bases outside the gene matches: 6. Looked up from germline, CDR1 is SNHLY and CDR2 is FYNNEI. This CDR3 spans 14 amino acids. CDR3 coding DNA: TGTGCCAGCAGCGAGGGACAGTGGAATCAGCCCCAGCATTTT. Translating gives CASSEGQWNQPQHF.

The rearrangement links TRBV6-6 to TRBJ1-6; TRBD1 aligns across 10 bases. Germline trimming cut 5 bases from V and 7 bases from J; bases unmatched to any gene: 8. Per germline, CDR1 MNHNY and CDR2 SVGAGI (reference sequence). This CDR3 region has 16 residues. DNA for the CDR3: TGTGCCAGCAGTCCAGACAGGGGGCTGGGGAATTCACCCCTCCACTTT. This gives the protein CASSPDRGLGNSPLHF.

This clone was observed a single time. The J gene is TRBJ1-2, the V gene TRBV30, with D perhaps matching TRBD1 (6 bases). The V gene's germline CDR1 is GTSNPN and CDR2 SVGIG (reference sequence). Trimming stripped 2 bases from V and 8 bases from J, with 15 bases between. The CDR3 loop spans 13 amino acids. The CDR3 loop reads CAWSFDRPSGYTF. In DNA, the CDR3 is TGTGCCTGGAGTTTCGACAGGCCGTCCGGCTACACCTTC.

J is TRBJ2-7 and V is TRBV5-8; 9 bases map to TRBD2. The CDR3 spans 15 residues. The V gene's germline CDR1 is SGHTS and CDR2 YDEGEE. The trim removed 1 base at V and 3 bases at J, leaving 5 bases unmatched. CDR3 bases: TGTGCCAGCAGCTTGTTTGGCGGGAGGGTCTACGAGCAGTACTTC. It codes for CASSLFGGRVYEQYF.

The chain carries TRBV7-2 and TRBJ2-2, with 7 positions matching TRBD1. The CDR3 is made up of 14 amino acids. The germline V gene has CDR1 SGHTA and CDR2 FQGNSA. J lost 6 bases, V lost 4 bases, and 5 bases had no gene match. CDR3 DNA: TGTGCCAGCAGCTCTTCAGGGGGAGCCGGGGAGCTGTTTTTT. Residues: CASSSSGGAGELFF.

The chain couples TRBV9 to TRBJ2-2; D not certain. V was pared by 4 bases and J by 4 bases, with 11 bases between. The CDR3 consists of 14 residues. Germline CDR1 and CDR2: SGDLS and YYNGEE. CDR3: CASSTNPGTGELFF. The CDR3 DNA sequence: TGTGCCAGCAGCACAAATCCGGGCACCGGGGAGCTGTTTTTT.

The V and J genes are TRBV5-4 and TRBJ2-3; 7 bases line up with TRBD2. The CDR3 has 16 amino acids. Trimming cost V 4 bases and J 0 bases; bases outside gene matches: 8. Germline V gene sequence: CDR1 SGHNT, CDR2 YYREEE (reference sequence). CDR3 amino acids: CASSTAGTMSTDTQYF. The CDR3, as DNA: TGTGCCAGCAGCACCGCCGGGACTATGAGCACAGATACGCAGTATTTT.

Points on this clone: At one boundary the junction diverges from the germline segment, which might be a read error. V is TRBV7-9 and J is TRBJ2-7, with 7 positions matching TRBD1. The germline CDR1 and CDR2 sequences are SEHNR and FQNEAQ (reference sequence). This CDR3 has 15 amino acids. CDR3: CASGLASGGRYEQYF. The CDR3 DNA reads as TGTGCCAGCGGCTTAGCGTCAGGGGGTCGTTACGAGCAGTACTTC.

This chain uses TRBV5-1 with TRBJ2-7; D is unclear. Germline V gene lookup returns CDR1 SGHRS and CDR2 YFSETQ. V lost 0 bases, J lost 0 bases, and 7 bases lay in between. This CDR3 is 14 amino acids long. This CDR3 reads CASSLDASSYEQYF. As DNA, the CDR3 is TGCGCCAGCAGCTTGGACGCGAGCTCCTACGAGCAGTACTTC.

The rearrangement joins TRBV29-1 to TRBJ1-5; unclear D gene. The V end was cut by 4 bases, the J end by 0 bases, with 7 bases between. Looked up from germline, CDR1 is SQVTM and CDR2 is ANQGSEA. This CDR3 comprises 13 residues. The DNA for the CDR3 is TGCAGCGTTGCCCGGGATAGCAATCAGCCCCAGCATTTT. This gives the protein CSVARDSNQPQHF.

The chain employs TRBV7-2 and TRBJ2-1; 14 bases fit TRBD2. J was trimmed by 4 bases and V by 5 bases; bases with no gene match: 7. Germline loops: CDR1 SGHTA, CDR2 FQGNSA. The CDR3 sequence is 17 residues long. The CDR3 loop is CASSTGLAGGPYNEQFF. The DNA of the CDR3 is TGTGCCAGCAGCACCGGACTAGCGGGAGGCCCTTACAATGAGCAGTTCTTC. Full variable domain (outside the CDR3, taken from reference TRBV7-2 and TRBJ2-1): GAGVSQSPSNKVTEKGKDVELRCDPISGHTALYWYRQSLGQGLEFLIYFQGNSAPDKSGLPSDRFSAERTGGSVSTLTIQRTQQEDSAVYLCASSTGLAGGPYNEQFFGPGTRLTVL.

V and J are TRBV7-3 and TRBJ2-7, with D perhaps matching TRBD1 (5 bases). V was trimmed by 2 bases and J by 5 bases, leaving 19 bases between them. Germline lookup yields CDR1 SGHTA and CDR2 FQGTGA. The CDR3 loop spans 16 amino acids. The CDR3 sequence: CASSLGPQGSGHEQYF. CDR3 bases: TGTGCCAGCAGCTTAGGACCTCAGGGATCTGGCCACGAGCAGTACTTC.

In nucleotides, the CDR3 is TGTGCCAGCACCGTGAACACGGGGGCTTTCTTT. Its translation: CASTVNTGAFF. The gene calls are TRBV6-1 and TRBJ1-1, with no clear D. This CDR3 contains 11 residues. V was pared by 7 bases and J by 11 bases, with 14 bases between. Germline assignment: CDR1 MNHNS and CDR2 SASEGT.

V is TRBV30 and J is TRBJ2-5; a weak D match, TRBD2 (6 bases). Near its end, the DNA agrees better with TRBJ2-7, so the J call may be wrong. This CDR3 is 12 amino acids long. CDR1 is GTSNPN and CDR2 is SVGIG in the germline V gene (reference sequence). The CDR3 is CAWTSGGYEQYF. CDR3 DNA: TGTGCCTGGACCTCCGGAGGGTACGAGCAGTACTTC.

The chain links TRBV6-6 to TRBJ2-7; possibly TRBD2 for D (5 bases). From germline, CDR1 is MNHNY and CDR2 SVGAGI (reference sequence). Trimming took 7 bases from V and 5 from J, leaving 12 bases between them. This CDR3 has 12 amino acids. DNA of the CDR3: TGTGCCAGCAAAGACTCCGGGGACGAGCAGTACTTC. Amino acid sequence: CASKDSGDEQYF.